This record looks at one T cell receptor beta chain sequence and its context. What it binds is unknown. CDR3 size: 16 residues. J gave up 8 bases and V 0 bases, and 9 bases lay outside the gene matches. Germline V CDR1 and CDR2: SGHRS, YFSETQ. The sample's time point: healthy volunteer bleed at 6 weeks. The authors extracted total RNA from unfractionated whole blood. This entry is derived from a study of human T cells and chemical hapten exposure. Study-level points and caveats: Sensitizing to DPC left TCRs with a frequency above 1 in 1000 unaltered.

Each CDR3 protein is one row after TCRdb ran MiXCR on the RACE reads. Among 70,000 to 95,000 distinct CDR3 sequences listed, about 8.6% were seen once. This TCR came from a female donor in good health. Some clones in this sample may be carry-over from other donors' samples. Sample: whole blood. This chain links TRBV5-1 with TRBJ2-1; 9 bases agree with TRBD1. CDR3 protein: CASSLDGTGPEDEQFF. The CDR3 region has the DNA TGCGCCAGCAGCTTGGACGGGACAGGGCCGGAGGATGAGCAGTTCTTC.